Presented here are 21 T cell receptor beta chains from one specimen sequenced in a study of Graves' ophthalmopathy and Graves' hyperthyroidism. Researchers took RNA transcripts and amplified TCR beta CDR3 regions from them. HTBI primers were employed in first-round RT-PCR, then a second-round multiplex PCR followed. TCRdb used MiXCR to reprocess the multiplex PCR reads, holding one entry per CDR3 protein. This sample has around 660,000 distinct CDR3 sequences, with over 40% found just once. Input material: peripheral blood. The receptor set was obtained from an adult man with Graves' ophthalmopathy.

A few counts support this clonotype. The chain uses TRBV6-5 and TRBJ2-5, with a weak D call TRBD2 (5 bases). CDR1 MNHEY and CDR2 SVGAGI come from the germline V gene. V was clipped by 7 bases and J by 5 bases, with 14 bases between them. The CDR3 loop spans 13 amino acids. CDR3 region: CASTSGAGETQYF. CDR3 nucleotide sequence: TGTGCCAGCACCAGCGGTGCCGGGGAGACCCAGTACTTC.

The chain uses TRBV11-1 and TRBJ2-1; D remains unclear. V was cut by 4 bases and J by 5 bases, with 12 bases left in between. From germline, CDR1 is SGHAT and CDR2 FQDESV (reference sequence). This CDR3 has 14 amino acids. DNA for the CDR3: TGTGCCAGCAGCTCCTCCCCCGGTCACAATGAGCAGTTCTTC. Encoded protein: CASSSSPGHNEQFF.

This clonotype occurred a few times. The genes are TRBV10-3 and TRBJ2-7, with TRBD1 matching over 7 bases. Trimming cost V 10 bases and J 0 bases; bases outside gene matches: 9. Germline CDR1 ENHRY, CDR2 SYGVKD. The CDR3 has 14 residues. The CDR3 region has the DNA TGTGCCAGCAGCGGACAGGTTGACTCCTACGAGCAGTACTTC. Translating gives CASSGQVDSYEQYF.

This rearrangement joins TRBV24-1 to TRBJ1-4; TRBD1 agrees at 7 bases. The V and J ends lost 3 bases and 7 bases, in that order; junction bases with no gene match: 10. The CDR3 extends over 16 amino acids. CDR1 KGHDR and CDR2 SFDVKD come from the germline V gene. CDR3 sequence reads: CATSDRAADRSEKLFF. DNA of the CDR3: TGTGCCACCAGTGATAGGGCCGCGGACAGGAGTGAAAAACTGTTTTTT.

The count of this clonotype is one. A much larger clone lies a single base off, so this may be a read error. The CDR3 DNA reads as TGTGCCAGCAGCAAACTAGCGGGAGGAGAGCAGTACTTC. Encoded protein: CASSKLAGGEQYF. The chain couples TRBV11-1 to TRBJ2-7; TRBD2 aligns across 12 bases. In germline, CDR1 is SGHAT, CDR2 FQDESV (reference sequence). The CDR3 runs 13 residues. The trim removed 5 bases at V and 7 bases at J, leaving 3 bases unmatched.

This clonotype was detected many times. The chain joins TRBV7-3 to TRBJ2-5; 7 bases agree with TRBD1. Germline V gene sequence: CDR1 SGHTA, CDR2 FQGTGA. V lost 2 bases and J lost 2; bases outside the gene matches: 2. There are 14 residues in the CDR3. In nucleotides, the CDR3 is TGTGCCAGCAGCTTATCGGGACAGCAAGAGACCCAGTACTTC. It specifies CASSLSGQQETQYF.

This clonotype was observed at least ten times. The V and J genes are TRBV7-8 and TRBJ1-4; D possibly corresponds to TRBD1 (5 bases). The CDR3 totals 14 residues. CDR1 is SGHVS, CDR2 FQNEAQ, per germline. The germline V and J ends were trimmed by 4 bases and 12 bases, with 18 bases remaining between them. The CDR3 DNA follows: TGTGCCAGCAGCTCCCAGTCGCAGGGCGGGGAACTGTTTTTT. Translation gives CASSSQSQGGELFF.

This clonotype was seen at least ten times. The chain has TRBV5-1 and TRBJ1-2; TRBD1 agrees at 7 bases. Trimming cost V 0 bases and J 7 bases; bases outside gene matches: 6. Germline CDR1 reads SGHRS; CDR2 reads YFSETQ. The CDR3 covers 14 residues. CDR3 sequence reads: CASSLALGGPGYTF. CDR3 coding DNA: TGCGCCAGCAGCTTGGCCTTAGGGGGCCCTGGCTACACCTTC.

This chain connects TRBV24-1 to TRBJ1-5; D unclear. There are 13 residues in the CDR3. V shed 10 bases and J shed 11 bases, with 20 bases lying between them. Germline V lookup: CDR1 KGHDR, CDR2 SFDVKD. In DNA form, the CDR3 reads TGTGCCACGTCAGACGGGTACCAAGAGACCCAGCATTTT. Its translation: CATSDGYQETQHF.

The V and J genes are TRBV29-1 and TRBJ1-2; 9 nucleotides agree with TRBD1. Germline V lookup: CDR1 SQVTM, CDR2 ANQGSEA. Trimming took 8 bases from V and 4 from J; bases not matched to a gene: 5. CDR3 length: 12 amino acids. CDR3 nucleotides: TGCAGCTGGGACAGGGCAACCTATGGCTACACCTTC. Protein sequence: CSWDRATYGYTF.

As for this clonotype: This may be a read error, as it is one base from a much larger clone. The rearrangement joins TRBV19 to TRBJ1-1; 8 bases fit TRBD1. V was clipped by 8 bases and J by 1 base; unmatched bases: 6. The CDR3 is made up of 14 amino acids. Germline V gene lookup returns CDR1 LNHDA and CDR2 SQIVND (reference sequence). This CDR3 is CASLLGQANTEAFF. The CDR3, as DNA: TGTGCCAGTCTGTTGGGACAGGCGAACACTGAAGCTTTCTTT. Using reference TRBV19 and TRBJ1-1 for the parts outside the CDR3, the full variable domain is DGGITQSPKYLFRKEGQNVTLSCEQNLNHDAMYWYRQDPGQGLRLIYYSQIVNDFQKGDIAEGYSVSREKKESFPLTVTSAQKNPTAFYLCASLLGQANTEAFFGQGTRLTVV.

This clonotype was detected only a few times. The rearrangement joins TRBV20-1 to TRBJ2-5; 7 bases align to TRBD2. J gave up 1 base and V 2 bases, and 7 bases lay outside the gene matches. The CDR3 sequence is 15 residues long. Germline V CDR1 and CDR2: DFQATT, SNEGSKA (reference sequence). For the CDR3, the DNA is TGCAGTGCTAGACCAATAGCGGGCCTCCAAGAGACCCAGTACTTC. Amino acid sequence: CSARPIAGLQETQYF.

The chain couples TRBV12-3 or TRBV12-4 to TRBJ2-7; 10 bases agree with TRBD1. The V and J ends lost 5 bases and 1 base, in that order; junction bases with no gene match: 8. The CDR3 length is 16 residues. As DNA, the CDR3 is TGTGCCAGCAGTGGGTCCACGGGACAGGGGTCCTACGAGCAGTACTTC. The encoded protein is CASSGSTGQGSYEQYF.

This rearrangement joins TRBV5-1 to TRBJ1-4; 12 nucleotides agree with TRBD1. Germline V lookup: CDR1 SGHRS, CDR2 YFSETQ. V dropped 1 base and J dropped 1; count of bases not matched to a gene: 8. The CDR3 contains 19 residues. DNA of the CDR3: TGCGCCAGCAGCTTGACCGGGACAGGGGGCATAGTAACTAATGAAAAACTGTTTTTT. It translates to CASSLTGTGGIVTNEKLFF.

V usage is TRBV20-1 and J usage is TRBJ2-7, with D uncertain. The germline V and J ends were trimmed by 3 bases and 3 bases, with 15 bases remaining between them. The CDR3 is 14 amino acids. CDR1 is DFQATT and CDR2 is SNEGSKA in the germline V gene (reference sequence). The CDR3 DNA follows: TGCAGTGCTAGTACCGGTACCTCATACTACGAGCAGTACTTC. Translation gives CSASTGTSYYEQYF.

V and J are TRBV5-6 and TRBJ1-4, with no clear D. The germline V gene encodes CDR1 SGHDT and CDR2 YYEEEE. This CDR3 spans 14 amino acids. V was shortened by 0 bases and J by 4 bases, with 7 bases between the two germline ends. The CDR3: CASSLGRINEKLFF. The CDR3, as DNA: TGTGCCAGCAGCTTGGGACGGATTAATGAAAAACTGTTTTTT.

At least ten counts were recorded for this clonotype. The V and J genes are TRBV25-1 and TRBJ1-2, with a possible D match to TRBD1 (6 bases). V was shortened by 6 bases and J by 2 bases, with 16 bases between the two germline ends. CDR3 length: 15 residues. CDR1 and CDR2 from the germline V gene are MGHDK and SYGVNS. CDR3 protein: CASSPKGGPNYGYTF. CDR3 nucleotides: TGTGCCAGCAGCCCGAAAGGGGGGCCAAACTATGGCTACACCTTC.

The chain employs TRBV5-1 and TRBJ2-5; D is unresolved. The CDR3 contains 14 residues. Per the germline V gene, CDR1 is SGHRS and CDR2 is YFSETQ. Trimming shortened V by 5 bases and J by 1 base, and 12 bases separated the two germline ends. The CDR3 region has the DNA TGCGCCAGCAGACCTAGATCGACCCAAGAGACCCAGTACTTC. This gives the protein CASRPRSTQETQYF.

The table lists this clonotype with many counts. The CDR3 is CASSQVEQTYGYTF. For the CDR3, the DNA is TGTGCCAGCAGCCAAGTTGAACAGACCTATGGCTACACCTTC. The chain carries TRBV3-1 and TRBJ1-2, with D unclear. Germline values: CDR1 LGHDT, CDR2 YNNKEL (reference sequence). The CDR3 runs to 14 residues. V lost 1 base to trimming and J lost 4 bases, with 10 bases between them.

This clonotype was observed a handful of times. The CDR3 sequence: CATSEPGQGSTGELFF. The CDR3 nucleotides are TGTGCCACCAGTGAACCGGGACAGGGAAGCACCGGGGAGCTGTTTTTT. The genes are TRBV24-1 and TRBJ2-2; 9 nucleotides agree with TRBD1. The germline CDR1 and CDR2 sequences are KGHDR and SFDVKD. This CDR3 is 16 amino acids long. V trimming: 4 bases; J trimming: 4 bases; junction bases outside the gene matches: 6.

Many counts were recorded for this clonotype. The V gene is TRBV2, the J gene TRBJ1-5, with 10 bases identical to TRBD1. The J segment lost 7 bases and the V segment lost 5 bases, leaving 8 bases of the junction unmatched. The CDR3 is 15 residues long. CDR1 and CDR2 from the germline V gene are SNHLY and FYNNEI. CDR3 DNA: TGTGCCAGCAGTTTGGACAGGGGGTTTGACCAGCCCCAGCATTTT. Translating gives CASSLDRGFDQPQHF.